This T cell receptor beta chain is from a study of blood T cell repertoires in COVID-19. About the study: From the United States, Italy and Spain came samples of acute and convalescent COVID-19. PBMCs, B-cell-depleted T cells, or T cells were the source of the cDNA or gDNA that made up the material.

Sequenced by immunoSEQ multiplex PCR; TCRdb stores in-frame clones only, minus some. The table has roughly 40,000 clones, around 90% seen once. Germline CDR1 is GTSNPN and CDR2 is SVGIG (reference sequence). Trimming left V 3 bases short and J 2 bases short, with 16 bases between. The CDR3 spans 15 residues. Specimen: peripheral blood. This chain uses TRBV30 with TRBJ2-5, with D tentatively TRBD2 (6 bases). The receptor was isolated from a man aged 50 to 60 with active COVID-19. Here the CDR3 reads CAWRSLGLIQETQYF. DNA of the CDR3: TGTGCCTGGAGAAGCCTGGGACTGATACAAGAGACCCAGTACTTC.